The subject of this entry is one T cell receptor beta chain. The antigen remains undetermined. CDR3 length equals 13 residues. V lost 4 bases and J lost 2, with 6 bases in between. Germline assignment: CDR1 KGHSH and CDR2 LQKENI. Data came from immunoSEQ multiplex PCR; TCRdb stores just in-frame clones and leaves some out. Of some 130,000 clones listed, roughly 87% are singletons. This sample stems from a study of T cell responses to AZD1222 COVID-19 vaccine. Findings of the study overall: Among AZD1222 vaccinees, only six or seven were seropositive at baseline. Researchers report vaccine-associated CD4 TCRs spanning spike, with dominance at 160-218 and 743-854. The donor group comprised mostly white British people and more females; the analysis possibly underestimated clonal diversity. Two AZD1222 doses significantly raised spike-specific TCR breadth and depth over controls.

This sequence originates from an adult who received the AZD1222 COVID-19 vaccine. This sequence joins TRBV18 and TRBJ1-5; D gene unclear. This specimen consisted of peripheral blood, obtained 28 days after the second AZD1222 dose. CDR3 region: CASSQVGNQPQHF. CDR3 bases: TGTGCCAGCTCACAGGTAGGCAATCAGCCCCAGCATTTT.